This T cell receptor (beta chain) derives from a study of regulatory T cells in long-lasting Graves disease. Whole-study findings and limits: The persistent group shared around 3,000 public clonotypes, more than the 950 to 1,000 shared by new patients. Persistent disease showed a preference for TRBV28, TRBJ1-2 and TRBJ2-5.

The time point denotes: persistent/refractory GD, antithyroid drugs over 5 years with positive TRAb. Making the TCR library involved RNA that had been extracted from PBMCs. Libraries of TCR beta came from iRepertoire HTBI primers plus Arm-PCR of CDR3 regions. TCRdb passed the multiplex PCR reads through MiXCR, listing each CDR3 protein once. The sample shows a few hundred thousand distinct CDR3 sequences, roughly 25% of them seen only once. As regards this clonotype: As yet, its antigen is unknown.

V was pared by 0 bases and J by 1 base, with 13 bases between. CDR1 is SGDLS, CDR2 YYNGEE, per germline. CDR3 length: 16 amino acids. The TCR sequence derives from a woman in her thirties or forties with Graves disease. The sequencing here drew on peripheral blood mononuclear cells (PBMCs), taken when the disease was refractory, from a patient treated with antithyroid drugs. This chain uses TRBV9 with TRBJ2-5; no firm D call. In DNA form, the CDR3 reads TGTGCCAGCAGCGTAGCTGCACAAGGCCTCCAAGAGACCCAGTACTTC. Translation: CASSVAAQGLQETQYF.